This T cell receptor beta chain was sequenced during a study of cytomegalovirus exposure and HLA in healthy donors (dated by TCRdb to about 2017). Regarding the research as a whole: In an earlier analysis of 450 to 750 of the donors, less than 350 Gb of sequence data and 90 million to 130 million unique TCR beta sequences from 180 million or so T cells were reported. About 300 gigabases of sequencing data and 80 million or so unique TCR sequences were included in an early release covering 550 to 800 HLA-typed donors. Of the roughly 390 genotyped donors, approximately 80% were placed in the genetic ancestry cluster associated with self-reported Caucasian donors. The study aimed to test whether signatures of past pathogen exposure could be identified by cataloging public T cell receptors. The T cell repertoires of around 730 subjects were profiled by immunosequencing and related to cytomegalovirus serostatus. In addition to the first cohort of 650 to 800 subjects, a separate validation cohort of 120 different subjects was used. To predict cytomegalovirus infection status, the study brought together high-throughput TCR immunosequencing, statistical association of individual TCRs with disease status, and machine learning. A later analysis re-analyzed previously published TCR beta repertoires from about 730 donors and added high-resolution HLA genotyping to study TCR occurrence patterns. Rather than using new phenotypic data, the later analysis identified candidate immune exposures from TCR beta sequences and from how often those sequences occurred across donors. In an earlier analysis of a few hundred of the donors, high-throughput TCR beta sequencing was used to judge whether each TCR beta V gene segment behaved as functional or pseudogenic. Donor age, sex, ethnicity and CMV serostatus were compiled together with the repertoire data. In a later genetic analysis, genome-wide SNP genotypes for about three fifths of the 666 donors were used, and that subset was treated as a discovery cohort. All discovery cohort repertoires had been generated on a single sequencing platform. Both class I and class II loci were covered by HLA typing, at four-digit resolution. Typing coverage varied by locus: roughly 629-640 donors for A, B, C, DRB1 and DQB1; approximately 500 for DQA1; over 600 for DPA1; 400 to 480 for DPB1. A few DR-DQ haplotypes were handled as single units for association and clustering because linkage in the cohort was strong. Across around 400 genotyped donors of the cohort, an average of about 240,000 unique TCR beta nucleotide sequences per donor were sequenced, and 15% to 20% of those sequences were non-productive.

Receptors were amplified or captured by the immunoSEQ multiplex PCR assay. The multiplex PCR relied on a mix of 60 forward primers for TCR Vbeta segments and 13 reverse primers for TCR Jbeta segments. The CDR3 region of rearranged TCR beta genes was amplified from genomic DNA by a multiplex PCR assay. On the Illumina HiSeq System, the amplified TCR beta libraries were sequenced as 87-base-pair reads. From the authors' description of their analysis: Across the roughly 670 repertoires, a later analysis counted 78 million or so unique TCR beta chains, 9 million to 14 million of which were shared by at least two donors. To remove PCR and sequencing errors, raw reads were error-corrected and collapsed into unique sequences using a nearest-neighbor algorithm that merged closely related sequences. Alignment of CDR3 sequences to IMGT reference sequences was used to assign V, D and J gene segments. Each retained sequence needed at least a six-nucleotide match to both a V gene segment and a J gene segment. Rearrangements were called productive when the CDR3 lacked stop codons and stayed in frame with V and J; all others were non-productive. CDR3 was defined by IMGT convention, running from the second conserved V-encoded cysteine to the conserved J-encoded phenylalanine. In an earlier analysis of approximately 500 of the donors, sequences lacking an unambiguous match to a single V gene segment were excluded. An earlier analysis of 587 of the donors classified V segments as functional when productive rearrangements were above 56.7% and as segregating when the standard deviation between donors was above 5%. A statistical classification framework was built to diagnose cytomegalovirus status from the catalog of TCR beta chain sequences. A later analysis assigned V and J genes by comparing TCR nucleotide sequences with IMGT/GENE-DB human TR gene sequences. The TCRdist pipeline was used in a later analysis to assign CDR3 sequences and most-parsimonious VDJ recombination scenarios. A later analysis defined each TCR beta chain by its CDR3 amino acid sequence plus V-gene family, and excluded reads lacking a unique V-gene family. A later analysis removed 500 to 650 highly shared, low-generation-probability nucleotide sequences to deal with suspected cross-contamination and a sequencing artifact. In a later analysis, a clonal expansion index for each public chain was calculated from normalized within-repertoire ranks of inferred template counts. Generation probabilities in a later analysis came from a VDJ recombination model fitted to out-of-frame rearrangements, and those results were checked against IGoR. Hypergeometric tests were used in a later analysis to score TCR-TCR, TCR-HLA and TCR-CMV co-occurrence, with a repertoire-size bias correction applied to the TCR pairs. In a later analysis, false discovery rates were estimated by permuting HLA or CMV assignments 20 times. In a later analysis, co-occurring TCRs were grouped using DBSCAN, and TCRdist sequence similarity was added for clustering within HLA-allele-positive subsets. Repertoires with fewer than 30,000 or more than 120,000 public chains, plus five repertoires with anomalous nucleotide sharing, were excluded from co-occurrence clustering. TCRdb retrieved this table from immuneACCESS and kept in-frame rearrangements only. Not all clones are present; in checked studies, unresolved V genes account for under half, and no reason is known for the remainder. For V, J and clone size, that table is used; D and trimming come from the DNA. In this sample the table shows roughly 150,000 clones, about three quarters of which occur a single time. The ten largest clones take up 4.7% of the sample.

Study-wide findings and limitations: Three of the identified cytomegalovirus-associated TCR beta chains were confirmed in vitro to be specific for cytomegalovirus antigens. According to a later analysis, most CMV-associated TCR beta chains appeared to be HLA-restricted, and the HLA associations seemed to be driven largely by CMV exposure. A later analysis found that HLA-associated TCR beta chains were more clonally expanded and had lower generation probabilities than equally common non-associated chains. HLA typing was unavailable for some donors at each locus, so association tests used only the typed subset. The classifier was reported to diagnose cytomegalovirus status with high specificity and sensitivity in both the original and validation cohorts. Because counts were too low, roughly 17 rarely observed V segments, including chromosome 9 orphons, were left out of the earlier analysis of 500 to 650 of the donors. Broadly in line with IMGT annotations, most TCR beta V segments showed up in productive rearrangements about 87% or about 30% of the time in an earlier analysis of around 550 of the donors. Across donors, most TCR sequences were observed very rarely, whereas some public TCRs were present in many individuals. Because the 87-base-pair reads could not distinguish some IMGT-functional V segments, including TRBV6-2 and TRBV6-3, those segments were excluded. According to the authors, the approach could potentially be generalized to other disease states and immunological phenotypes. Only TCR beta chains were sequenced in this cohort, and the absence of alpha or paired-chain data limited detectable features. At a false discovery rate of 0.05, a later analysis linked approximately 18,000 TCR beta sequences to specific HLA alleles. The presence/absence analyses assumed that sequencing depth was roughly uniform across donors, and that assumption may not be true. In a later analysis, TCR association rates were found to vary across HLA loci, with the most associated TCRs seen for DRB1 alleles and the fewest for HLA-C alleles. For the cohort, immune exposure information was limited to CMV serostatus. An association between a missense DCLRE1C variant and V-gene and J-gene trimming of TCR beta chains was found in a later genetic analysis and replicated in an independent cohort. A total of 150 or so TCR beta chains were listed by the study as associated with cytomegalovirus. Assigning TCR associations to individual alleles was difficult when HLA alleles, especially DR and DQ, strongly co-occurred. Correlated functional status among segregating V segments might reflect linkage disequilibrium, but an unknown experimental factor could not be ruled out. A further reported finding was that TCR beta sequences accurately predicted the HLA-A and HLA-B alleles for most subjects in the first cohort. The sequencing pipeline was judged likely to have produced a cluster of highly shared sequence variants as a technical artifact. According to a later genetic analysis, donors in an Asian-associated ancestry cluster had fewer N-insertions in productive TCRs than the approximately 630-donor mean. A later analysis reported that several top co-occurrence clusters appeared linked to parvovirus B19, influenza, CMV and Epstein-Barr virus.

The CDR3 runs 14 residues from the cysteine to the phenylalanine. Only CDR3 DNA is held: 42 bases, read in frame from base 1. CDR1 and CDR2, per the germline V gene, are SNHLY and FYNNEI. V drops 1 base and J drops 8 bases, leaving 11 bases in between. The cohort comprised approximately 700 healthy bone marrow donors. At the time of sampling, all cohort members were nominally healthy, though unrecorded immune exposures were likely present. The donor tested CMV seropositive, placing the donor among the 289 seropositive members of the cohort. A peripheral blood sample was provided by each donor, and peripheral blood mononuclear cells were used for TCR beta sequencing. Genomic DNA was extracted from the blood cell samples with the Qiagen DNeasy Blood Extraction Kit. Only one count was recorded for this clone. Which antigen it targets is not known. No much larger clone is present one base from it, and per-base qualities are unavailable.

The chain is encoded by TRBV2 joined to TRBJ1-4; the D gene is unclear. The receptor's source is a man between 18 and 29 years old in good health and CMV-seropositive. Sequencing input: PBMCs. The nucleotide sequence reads TGTGCCAGCAGTGAAGTTCGTGGGCGCGAAAAACTGTTTTTT. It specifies CASSEVRGREKLFF.